Described below is a single T cell receptor (beta chain) sequence and its context. The antigen is not known. The germline gives CDR1 MNHNS, CDR2 SASEGT. V lost 9 bases to trimming and J lost 0 bases, with 12 bases between them. The CDR3 is 13 residues long. This table comes from immunoSEQ multiplex PCR, and its TCRdb copy is limited to in-frame clones, with some not included. Among about 7,700 clones, around 94% were seen once, and the ten largest hold under 1.5%. The data were taken from a study of T cell clonotyping in hematopoietic cell transplantation. Study findings and constraints: Higher Inverse Simpson Index values in graft donor and pretransplant recipient predicted broader posttransplant TCR diversity. After transplant, recipient diversity fell while pathologically expanded clonotypes grew through day 180. CD4 and CD8 repertoire contributions could not be separated without sorting.

Samples: about 28 days before transplant, then days 30, 100 and 180 after. The source is a male patient between 60 and 69 years old who had an allogeneic stem cell transplant from an unrelated donor, so T cells may come from the graft donor. Some clones in this sample may be carry-over from other donors' samples. The chain uses TRBV6-1 and TRBJ2-7; D gene ambiguous. Sequences were derived from peripheral blood mononuclear cells, sampled 30 days after allogeneic stem cell transplant. CDR3 protein: CASRRHLSYEQYF. CDR3 bases: TGTGCCAGTCGGAGACACCTCTCCTACGAGCAGTACTTC.